This is a list of T cell receptor beta chains from one sample in a study of T-cell reconstitution after alpha-beta-depleted transplantation in children. TCRdb itself ran the PCR reads through MiXCR, one entry per CDR3 protein. The repertoire holds roughly 170,000 distinct CDR3 sequences, approximately 7% seen once, with roughly 3% in the top ten. The material sequenced was PBMCs from the stem cell graft donor, taken from the stem cell graft. These receptors came from a human donor who donated a stem cell graft to a child with Wiskott-Aldrich syndrome. Each CDR3 is given with its conserved first and last residue. A D gene is named only where the DNA matches it firmly. A row's size may be missing; if present it is once, few, many or a size class.

J: TRBJ1-2; D: NA; size: many; length: 15; V: TRBV7-9; DNA: TGTGCCAGCAGCAGACGGACCACTACTTTCTATGGCTACACCTTC; CDR3: CASSRRTTTFYGYTF
J: TRBJ2-7; D: TRBD1; size: many; length: 15; V: TRBV7-6; DNA: TGTGCCAGCAGCCTCTCGCTGGGACAGGGGGACGAGCAGTACTTC; CDR3: CASSLSLGQGDEQYF
J: TRBJ2-1; D: TRBD2; size: few; length: 15; V: TRBV6-1; DNA: TGTGCCAGCAGCCTGGGGGGGGTGGGTTACAATGAGCAGTTCTTC; CDR3: CASSLGGVGYNEQFF
J: TRBJ1-1; D: NA; size: many; length: 12; V: TRBV20-1; DNA: TGCAGTGCTCCAGGGGATAACACTGAAGCTTTCTTT; CDR3: CSAPGDNTEAFF
J: TRBJ2-1; D: TRBD1; size: NA; length: 13; V: TRBV7-7; DNA: TGTGCCAGCAGTTGGGACAGGGAACATGAGCAGTTCTTC; CDR3: CASSWDREHEQFF
J: TRBJ1-1; D: NA; size: many; length: 10; V: TRBV20-1; DNA: TGCAGTGCTAGAGACCAAGGTGCTTTCTTT; CDR3: CSARDQGAFF
J: TRBJ1-6; D: NA; size: few; length: 15; V: TRBV4-1; DNA: TGCGCCAGCAGCCAAGATGGTCAGGGAACCCCACCCCTCCACTTT; CDR3: CASSQDGQGTPPLHF
J: TRBJ1-6; D: NA; size: many; length: 14; V: TRBV7-8; DNA: TGTGCCAGCAGCTTGGGGCATAATAATTCACCCCTCCACTTT; CDR3: CASSLGHNNSPLHF
J: TRBJ1-6; D: NA; size: many; length: 15; V: TRBV20-1; DNA: TGCAGTGCTAGACAGGACTCCAACGAGGATTCACCCCTCCACTTT; CDR3: CSARQDSNEDSPLHF
J: TRBJ1-5; D: NA; size: many; length: 16; V: TRBV12-3/TRBV12-4; DNA: TGTGCCAGCAGTTTCGGCTCACAGACCAACAATCAGCCCCAGCATTTT; CDR3: CASSFGSQTNNQPQHF
J: TRBJ2-1; D: TRBD2; size: many; length: 15; V: TRBV28; DNA: TGTGCTATTAGCCCTGGCGGGAGAGTCTACAATGAGCAGTTCTTC; CDR3: CAISPGGRVYNEQFF
J: TRBJ2-1; D: TRBD2; size: many; length: 15; V: TRBV13; DNA: TGTGCCAGCAGCTTTTCCGGGAGGAACTACAATGAGCAGTTCTTC; CDR3: CASSFSGRNYNEQFF
J: TRBJ2-1; D: NA; size: many; length: 14; V: TRBV27; DNA: TGTGCCAGCAGTTTATTACAGGGTGTAAATGAGCAGTTCTTC; CDR3: CASSLLQGVNEQFF
J: TRBJ2-7; D: NA; size: many; length: 13; V: TRBV6-2/TRBV6-3; DNA: TGTGCCAGCAGGACACGGGGATTCTACGAGCAGTACTTC; CDR3: CASRTRGFYEQYF
J: TRBJ1-1; D: NA; size: many; length: 14; V: TRBV12-3/TRBV12-4; DNA: TGTGCCAGCAGTTTACGCTCAGACAACACTGAAGCTTTCTTT; CDR3: CASSLRSDNTEAFF
J: TRBJ2-7; D: TRBD1; size: many; length: 12; V: TRBV29-1; DNA: TGCAGCGTTGGACAGGGGAAATACGAGCAGTACTTC; CDR3: CSVGQGKYEQYF
J: TRBJ1-1; D: NA; size: many; length: 13; V: TRBV7-2; DNA: TGTGCCAGCAGCTTAGACCAGAACACTGAAGCTTTCTTT; CDR3: CASSLDQNTEAFF
J: TRBJ2-7; D: NA; size: many; length: 11; V: TRBV20-1; DNA: TGCAGTGCCAGGACAAATTACGAGCAGTACTTC; CDR3: CSARTNYEQYF
J: TRBJ2-1; D: TRBD2; size: many; length: 17; V: TRBV7-9; DNA: TGTGCCAGCAGCCATCCTCGGATAAGCGGGAACTACAATGAGCAGTTCTTC; CDR3: CASSHPRISGNYNEQFF
J: TRBJ2-2; D: NA; size: many; length: 18; V: TRBV5-4; DNA: TGTGCCAGCAGCAACGCACATGGGGGCGGGGGAAACACCGGGGAGCTGTTTTTT; CDR3: CASSNAHGGGGNTGELFF
J: TRBJ1-1; D: NA; size: many; length: 11; V: TRBV3-1; DNA: TGTGCCAGCAGCGGCAGCACTGAAGCTTTCTTT; CDR3: CASSGSTEAFF
J: TRBJ2-7; D: TRBD2; size: NA; length: 14; V: TRBV12-3/TRBV12-4; DNA: TGTGCCAGCCGTTCTAGCGGGAGGGCCCAAGAGCAGTACTTC; CDR3: CASRSSGRAQEQYF
J: TRBJ2-1; D: NA; size: many; length: 14; V: TRBV5-1; DNA: TGCGCCAGCAGCTTTCCGAGTTCCTACAATGAGCAGTTCTTC; CDR3: CASSFPSSYNEQFF
J: TRBJ2-1; D: NA; size: many; length: 16; V: TRBV7-2; DNA: TGTGCCAGCACCACTGACTACAGGAGCTCCTACAATGAGCAGTTCTTC; CDR3: CASTTDYRSSYNEQFF
J: TRBJ1-4; D: TRBD1; size: many; length: 14; V: TRBV20-1; DNA: TGCAGTGCTAGAAAACAGGGGGGAGGTGAAAAACTGTTTTTT; CDR3: CSARKQGGGEKLFF
J: TRBJ2-7; D: NA; size: many; length: 16; V: TRBV5-1; DNA: TGCGCCAGCAGCGAAGGTGGTGGGGGAATGGGCTACGAGCAGTACTTC; CDR3: CASSEGGGGMGYEQYF
J: TRBJ2-5; D: TRBD1; size: many; length: 13; V: TRBV20-1; DNA: TGCAGTGCTAGATGGGACAGGAAAGAGACCCAGTACTTC; CDR3: CSARWDRKETQYF
J: TRBJ2-3; D: NA; size: many; length: 12; V: TRBV7-8; DNA: TGTGCCAGCAGCTTTTCGTTAGATACGCAGTATTTT; CDR3: CASSFSLDTQYF
J: TRBJ2-7; D: TRBD1; size: NA; length: 14; V: TRBV5-1; DNA: TGCGCCAGCAGCTTGGGACAGGGGTATAACGAGCAGTACTTC; CDR3: CASSLGQGYNEQYF
J: TRBJ2-3; D: TRBD2; size: few; length: 14; V: TRBV7-2; DNA: TGTGCCAGCAGAGGGACTAGTCCTTCCGATACGCAGTATTTT; CDR3: CASRGTSPSDTQYF
J: TRBJ1-1; D: TRBD1; size: few; length: 16; V: TRBV11-2; DNA: TGTGCCAGCAGCTCGAACGGACAGGGCGTTAGCACTGAAGCTTTCTTT; CDR3: CASSSNGQGVSTEAFF
J: TRBJ2-1; D: NA; size: many; length: 13; V: TRBV4-1; DNA: TGCGCCAGCAGCCCGGGACGGTCAAATGAGCAGTTCTTC; CDR3: CASSPGRSNEQFF
J: TRBJ2-1; D: NA; size: few; length: 14; V: TRBV18; DNA: TGTGCCAGCTCACCGACCTGGACCGACAATGAGCAGTTCTTC; CDR3: CASSPTWTDNEQFF
J: TRBJ2-3; D: NA; size: few; length: 14; V: TRBV5-1; DNA: TGCGCCAGCAGCTCCGGAACTCCGAGGGATACGCAGTATTTT; CDR3: CASSSGTPRDTQYF
J: TRBJ2-5; D: NA; size: many; length: 15; V: TRBV30; DNA: TGTGCCTGGAGTGAGTGGGGAACTTTGGGCGAGACCCAGTACTTC; CDR3: CAWSEWGTLGETQYF
J: TRBJ2-5; D: NA; size: many; length: 13; V: TRBV27; DNA: TGTGCCAGCAGCCTGGGACGCCAAGAGACCCAGTACTTC; CDR3: CASSLGRQETQYF
J: TRBJ2-3; D: NA; size: many; length: 16; V: TRBV12-3/TRBV12-4; DNA: TGTGCCAGCAGGCCCCAAAGGGGGTCGGGCACAGATACGCAGTATTTT; CDR3: CASRPQRGSGTDTQYF
J: TRBJ1-3; D: NA; size: many; length: 18; V: TRBV27; DNA: TGTGCCAGCAGTTCTTACTCTCGAACTGATATTCCTGGAAACACCATATATTTT; CDR3: CASSSYSRTDIPGNTIYF
J: TRBJ2-7; D: TRBD1; size: few; length: 13; V: TRBV7-9; DNA: TGTGCCAGCAGCGGGGACAGGTACTACGAGCAGTACTTC; CDR3: CASSGDRYYEQYF
J: TRBJ2-5; D: NA; size: few; length: 15; V: TRBV12-3/TRBV12-4; DNA: TGTGCCAGCCGAGGGTACCGCACGTCCCAAGCGGCCCAGTACTTC; CDR3: CASRGYRTSQAAQYF
J: TRBJ2-7; D: NA; size: few; length: 13; V: TRBV5-1; DNA: TGCGCCAGCAGCTTGGGGTCCTCGCGGGAGCAGTACTTC; CDR3: CASSLGSSREQYF
J: TRBJ2-1; D: TRBD2; size: many; length: 14; V: TRBV28; DNA: TGTGCCAGCAGTTTAGGGGCGGGGGACAATGAGCAGTTCTTC; CDR3: CASSLGAGDNEQFF
J: TRBJ2-1; D: NA; size: many; length: 13; V: TRBV20-1; DNA: TGCAGTGCTAGAGGACTAACCTACAATGAGCAGTTCTTC; CDR3: CSARGLTYNEQFF
J: TRBJ2-7; D: NA; size: many; length: 14; V: TRBV4-3; DNA: TGCGCCAGCAGCCAAGACCGACAGGCTTACGAGCAGTACTTC; CDR3: CASSQDRQAYEQYF
J: TRBJ2-6; D: NA; size: many; length: 18; V: TRBV12-3/TRBV12-4; DNA: TGTGCCAGCAGTCCCAGGGGTACAGGCTACTCTGGGGCCAACGTCCTGACTTTC; CDR3: CASSPRGTGYSGANVLTF
J: TRBJ2-5; D: NA; size: NA; length: 13; V: TRBV20-1; DNA: TGCAGTGCTAGAGAGGCGGACCAAAAGACCCAGTACTTC; CDR3: CSAREADQKTQYF
J: TRBJ2-2; D: TRBD2; size: NA; length: 17; V: TRBV5-1; DNA: TGCGCCAGCAGCTTACCTAGCGGGGGGACCTACACCGGGGAGCTGTTTTTT; CDR3: CASSLPSGGTYTGELFF
J: TRBJ1-4; D: NA; size: few; length: 12; V: TRBV5-1; DNA: TGCGCCAGCCGGGAGCCTAATGAAAAACTGTTTTTT; CDR3: CASREPNEKLFF
J: TRBJ2-3; D: NA; size: NA; length: 14; V: TRBV5-1; DNA: TGCGCCAGCAGCCCCCGGGACGCTCCAGATACGCAGTATTTT; CDR3: CASSPRDAPDTQYF
J: TRBJ1-1; D: NA; size: many; length: 14; V: TRBV15; DNA: TGTGCCACCAGCAGAGTCGGGGGGAGCACTGAAGCTTTCTTT; CDR3: CATSRVGGSTEAFF
J: TRBJ2-1; D: TRBD1; size: NA; length: 13; V: TRBV29-1; DNA: TGCAGCGTTGAAACAGGACAGGGGGCCAGGCAGTTCTTC; CDR3: CSVETGQGARQFF
J: TRBJ1-1; D: NA; size: many; length: 16; V: TRBV27; DNA: TGTGCCAGCAGTTTATTAGGGGCGACAGGGAACACTGAAGCTTTCTTT; CDR3: CASSLLGATGNTEAFF
J: TRBJ2-5; D: NA; size: many; length: 15; V: TRBV13; DNA: TGTGCCAGCAGCTCAAGGGCGGTCCCGGGGGAGACCCAGTACTTC; CDR3: CASSSRAVPGETQYF
J: TRBJ1-5; D: NA; size: many; length: 15; V: TRBV7-8; DNA: TGTGCCAGCAGCTTAGTTACGGGGGGGAATCAGCCCCAGCATTTT; CDR3: CASSLVTGGNQPQHF
J: TRBJ2-7; D: TRBD2; size: NA; length: 15; V: TRBV2; DNA: TGTGCCAGCAGCCGGGCTAGCGGGGAACTGGACGAGCAGTACTTC; CDR3: CASSRASGELDEQYF
J: TRBJ1-6; D: NA; size: few; length: 15; V: TRBV18; DNA: TGTGCCAGCTCACGTCAGGGGACCTATAATTCACCCCTCCACTTT; CDR3: CASSRQGTYNSPLHF
J: TRBJ1-5; D: NA; size: many; length: 14; V: TRBV5-5; DNA: TGTGCCAGCAGTTCAGCAGGGGTTAATCAGCCCCAGCATTTT; CDR3: CASSSAGVNQPQHF
J: TRBJ2-1; D: TRBD2; size: many; length: 14; V: TRBV12-3/TRBV12-4; DNA: TGTGCCAGCAGTCCCAGCGGGAATTACAATGAGCAGTTCTTC; CDR3: CASSPSGNYNEQFF
J: TRBJ2-3; D: TRBD2; size: few; length: 17; V: TRBV11-1; DNA: TGTGCCAGCAGCCAACTCGGTGGCGGGGGGGCGAGGGATACGCAGTATTTT; CDR3: CASSQLGGGGARDTQYF